The T cell receptor beta chain described here comes from a study of identical twins. TCRdb re-derived calls from the 5' RACE reads in MiXCR, one entry per CDR3 protein. The sample records hundreds of thousands of distinct CDR3 sequences, around 6.1% being singletons. Germline V CDR1 and CDR2: SGHKS, YYEKEE (reference sequence). Trimming stripped 5 bases from V and 7 bases from J, with 27 bases between. CDR3 size: 18 residues. This clonotype occurred a few times. The source is a man younger than 30 in good health. This chain connects TRBV5-5 to TRBJ2-2; D might be TRBD1 (6 bases). The source material was naive T cells sorted from blood. The CDR3 DNA sequence: TGTGCCAGCAGTTTTGAGGGGGTACGATGTCTTTATATCGGGGAGCTGTTTTTT. Translation gives CASSFEGVRCLYIGELFF. Looking up the rest from reference TRBV5-5 and TRBJ2-2 gives the full variable domain: DAGVTQSPTHLIKTRGQQVTLRCSPISGHKSVSWYQQVLGQGPQFIFQYYEKEERGRGNFPDRFSARQFPNYSSELNVNALLLGDSALYLCASSFEGVRCLYIGELFFGEGSRLTVL.